Each of the 16 T cell receptor beta chains below was sequenced from the same sample in a study of T cells after yellow fever vaccination. TCRdb recomputed calls from the 5' RACE reads with MiXCR, one row per CDR3 protein. The repertoire consists of approximately 110,000 distinct CDR3 sequences, with 7.4% occurring once and the leading ten covering roughly 2.5%. The sequencing here drew on CD4+ T cells sorted from PBMCs, taken around 10 days after the first yellow fever vaccination. These receptor sequences come from a man between 18 and 29 years old who received the YFV17D yellow fever vaccine.

Concerning this clonotype itself: A read error is possible here, since a much larger clone lies one base away. The rearrangement joins TRBV12-3 or TRBV12-4 to TRBJ1-4, with D perhaps TRBD1 (6 bases). The CDR3 has 12 amino acids. The CDR3: CASTLGGRWVFF. DNA of the CDR3: TGTGCCAGCACTTTAGGGGGAAGATGGGTGTTTTTT.

This clonotype has a count of ten or more. The chain recombines TRBV24-1 with TRBJ2-1; 9 nucleotides align to TRBD1. The CDR3 loop spans 17 amino acids. The germline gives CDR1 KGHDR, CDR2 SFDVKD. V was clipped by 8 bases and J by 9 bases; unmatched bases: 19. DNA for the CDR3: TGTGCCACCACCGAAGGAGGCGACAGGGGGACCCATCCTGAGCAGTTCTTC. As protein: CATTEGGDRGTHPEQFF.

As DNA, the CDR3 is TGTGCCAGCAGCGGGCCCATCTACTATAATTCACCCCTCCACTTT. Translation: CASSGPIYYNSPLHF. V gene TRBV28 combines with J gene TRBJ1-6, with no clear D. The V end was cut by 6 bases, the J end by 3 bases, with 12 bases between. The germline V gene encodes CDR1 MDHEN and CDR2 SYDVKM. The CDR3 extends over 15 amino acids.

A note on this clonotype: A clone one base away is much larger, so this may be a read error. The V and J genes are TRBV12-3 or TRBV12-4 and TRBJ2-3; D remains ambiguous. V was pared by 5 bases and J by 5 bases, with 11 bases between. The CDR3 is made up of 13 amino acids. The CDR3 spells CASSRNSEDTQYF. CDR3 nucleotide sequence: TGTGCCAGCAGTAGGAACAGCGAAGATACGCAGTATTTT.

The chain combines TRBV28 with TRBJ2-6; 8 nucleotides line up with TRBD2. CDR3 length equals 21 residues. Germline V lookup: CDR1 MDHEN, CDR2 SYDVKM. J lost 2 bases, V lost 5 bases, and 20 bases had no gene match. The CDR3 spells CASSPRGALFKGAPGANVLTF. CDR3 nucleotides: TGTGCCAGCAGTCCGCGGGGGGCGCTTTTCAAAGGCGCTCCTGGGGCCAACGTCCTGACTTTC.

This clonotype was detected many times. This sequence joins TRBV4-3 and TRBJ1-1, with no clear D. CDR1 is LGHNA and CDR2 is YSLEER in the germline V gene. The V and J ends lost 4 bases and 3 bases respectively, with 12 bases between them. CDR3 length: 14 amino acids. CDR3 sequence: CASSPLVRDTEAFF. As DNA, the CDR3 is TGCGCCAGCAGCCCCCTTGTGAGGGACACTGAAGCTTTCTTT.

This clonotype occurred many times. The rearrangement joins TRBV5-5 to TRBJ2-3; perhaps TRBD2 as D (5 bases). Germline-derived CDR1 and CDR2 are SGHKS and YYEKEE (reference sequence). The V end lost 0 bases, the J end lost 1 base, and 9 bases lay between the germline ends. The CDR3 runs 15 residues. CDR3 coding DNA: TGTGCCAGCAGCTTGGAGAGGGTCGGCACAGATACGCAGTATTTT. Translating gives CASSLERVGTDTQYF.

This clonotype was seen many times. The J gene is TRBJ2-3, the V gene TRBV29-1; D not certain. CDR1 is SQVTM and CDR2 is ANQGSEA in the germline V gene. V dropped 3 bases and J dropped 2 bases, with 9 bases sitting between them. CDR3 length: 13 residues. CDR3 bases: TGCAGCGTTGAGGCCACCTTCACAGATACGCAGTATTTT. Amino acids: CSVEATFTDTQYF.

As to this clonotype: Since a much larger clone is just one base distant, this may be a read error. The chain has TRBV19 and TRBJ2-7; 7 bases fit TRBD1. V lost 7 bases to trimming and J lost 4 bases; unmatched junction nucleotides: 7. The CDR3 loop spans 13 amino acids. Germline CDR1 reads LNHDA; CDR2 reads SQIVND (reference sequence). The CDR3 DNA is TGTGCCAGTATCCGGGACAGTATTTACGAGCAGTACTTC. This translates into CASIRDSIYEQYF.

CDR3 coding DNA: TGCGCCAGCAGCTTGATATCGGGGTTGGAGACCCAGTACTTC. As protein: CASSLISGLETQYF. The chain carries TRBV5-1 and TRBJ2-5; perhaps TRBD2 as D (5 bases). The CDR3 has 14 residues. Germline CDR1 SGHRS, CDR2 YFSETQ. With 1 base removed from V and 5 bases from J, the gap between germline ends came to 12 bases.

The V gene is TRBV20-1, the J gene TRBJ1-1; unclear D gene. This CDR3 contains 13 residues. Trimming took off 1 base at V and 10 bases at J, with 16 bases between the two ends. CDR1 is DFQATT and CDR2 is SNEGSKA in the germline V gene (reference sequence). CDR3 sequence: CSARAEDARGAFF. For the CDR3, the DNA is TGCAGTGCTAGAGCTGAGGATGCCCGAGGAGCTTTCTTT.

About this clonotype itself: Since a much larger clone is just one base distant, this may be a read error. The chain combines TRBV9 with TRBJ2-1; TRBD2 is a possible D gene (6 bases). CDR1 and CDR2 (germline): SGDLS, YYNGEE. CDR3 length: 15 residues. V was trimmed by 3 bases and J by 3 bases, leaving 13 bases between them. The CDR3: CASSGLVNRYNEQFF. The CDR3 coding sequence is TGTGCCAGCAGCGGACTAGTGAACCGCTACAATGAGCAGTTCTTC.

This clonotype was seen ten or more times. The chain couples TRBV2 to TRBJ2-2; possibly TRBD2 for D (5 bases). Germline CDR1 SNHLY, CDR2 FYNNEI. This CDR3 comprises 13 residues. Trimming removed 7 bases at V and 4 bases at J, with 10 bases between. CDR3 sequence reads: CASNGEFTGELFF. The CDR3 nucleotides read TGTGCCAGCAACGGGGAGTTCACCGGGGAGCTGTTTTTT.

The V and J genes are TRBV12-3 or TRBV12-4 and TRBJ1-2; 7 bases are a match to TRBD1. This CDR3 is 13 amino acids long. The V gene end was trimmed by 3 bases and the J gene end by 3 bases; junction bases not matched to a gene: 1. The CDR3 is CASSFRGDYGYTF. The CDR3 nucleotides read TGTGCCAGCAGTTTCAGGGGGGACTATGGCTACACCTTC.

The chain employs TRBV2 and TRBJ2-1; the D gene is possibly TRBD2 (5 bases). CDR3 length equals 12 residues. Germline loops: CDR1 SNHLY, CDR2 FYNNEI. Trimming took 0 bases from V and 12 from J, leaving 9 bases between them. The CDR3 DNA follows: TGTGCCAGCAGTGAAGCTTCGAGGGTGCAGTTCTTC. Amino acids: CASSEASRVQFF.

This clonotype was recorded at least ten times. The chain links TRBV20-1 to TRBJ2-7; no clear D gene. This CDR3 contains 13 residues. With 5 bases removed from V and 5 bases from J, the gap between germline ends came to 16 bases. Germline V CDR1 and CDR2: DFQATT, SNEGSKA (reference sequence). DNA for the CDR3: TGCAGTGCTCCCCCGGACGGCCAGAACGAGCAGTACTTC. Translating gives CSAPPDGQNEQYF.